The source of this T cell receptor beta chain is a study of Ad26.COV2.S vaccination and SARS-CoV-2 variants. Notes on the study in general: Vaccinees and placebo recipients showed similar non-spike TCR breadth. Greater spike-specific TCR breadth was seen in vaccine recipients than in placebo recipients.

The V gene's germline CDR1 is MGHRA and CDR2 YSYEKL. The CDR3 covers 14 residues. V shed 1 base and J shed 6 bases, with 9 bases lying between them. The table came from immunoSEQ multiplex PCR; TCRdb's copy has only in-frame clones and leaves some out. Of more than 150,000 clones detected, around 88% appear once; the ten largest clones hold around 6.3%. About this clone itself: Antigen specificity is unknown.

The TCR was taken from a human donor who had recovered from COVID-19. Sample: peripheral blood, taken after recovery from COVID-19. This chain uses TRBV4-1 with TRBJ2-2, with D perhaps being TRBD1 or TRBD2 (5 bases each). The CDR3 bases are TGCGCCAGCAGCCAAGTCCCGGGGCCCGGGGAGCTGTTTTTT. This encodes CASSQVPGPGELFF.